This TCR beta chain is drawn from a study of identical twins. Remarks on this clonotype: The antigen is unknown.

The CDR3 runs 16 residues. Per the germline V gene, CDR1 is SGHRS and CDR2 is YFSETQ. Trimming at V came to 5 bases and at J to 9 bases, leaving 12 bases not matched to a gene. Study-wide findings and caveats: Fewer insertions marked abundant cord blood beta clonotypes; young adult naive trended weakly, memory not at all. The study found weaker excess twin sharing in beta out-of-frame sequences. Out-of-frame alpha sequences shared by twins showed excess low generation probability.

TCRdb independently ran MiXCR on the 5' RACE reads; one entry per CDR3 protein. This sample has 550,000 to 800,000 distinct CDR3 sequences, with about 7.6% found just once. This same sample was also taken into another study, of yellow fever vaccine responses in identical twins.

This chain joins TRBV5-1 and TRBJ2-2; 11 nucleotides agree with TRBD2. Sequencing used PBMCs. The TCR originated in a woman under 30 in good health. The chain's CDR3 is CASSLLAGAPARELFF. The CDR3 coding sequence is TGCGCCAGCAGTTTACTAGCGGGGGCCCCTGCCCGGGAGCTGTTTTTT.